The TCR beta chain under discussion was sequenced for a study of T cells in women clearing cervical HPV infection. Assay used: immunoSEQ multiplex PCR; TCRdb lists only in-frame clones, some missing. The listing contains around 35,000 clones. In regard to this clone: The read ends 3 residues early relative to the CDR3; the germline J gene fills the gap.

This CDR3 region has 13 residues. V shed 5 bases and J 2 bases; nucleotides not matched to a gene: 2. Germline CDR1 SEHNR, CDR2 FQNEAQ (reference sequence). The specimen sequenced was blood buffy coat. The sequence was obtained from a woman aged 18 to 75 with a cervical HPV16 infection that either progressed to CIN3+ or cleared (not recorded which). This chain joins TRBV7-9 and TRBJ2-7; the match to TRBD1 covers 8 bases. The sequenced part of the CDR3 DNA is TGTGCCAGCAGCCCGGACAGGGCCTACGAG. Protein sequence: CASSPDRAYE. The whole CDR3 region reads CASSPDRAYEQYF.